Here is one T cell receptor (beta chain) with its context. The CDR3 extends over 16 amino acids. Germline-derived CDR1 and CDR2 are MNHEY and SMNVEV (reference sequence). After removal of 4 bases from V and 8 bases from J, the junction contained 7 bases not matched to a gene. The sample originates from a study of T cells after yellow fever vaccination. Via MiXCR, TCRdb re-called the 5' RACE reads, giving one row per CDR3 protein. The sample shows a few hundred thousand distinct CDR3 sequences, approximately 21% of them seen only once. The sequenced sample was PBMCs, obtained 15 days after the yellow fever booster vaccination. This chain links TRBV27 with TRBJ2-1; 14 bases match TRBD2. The receptor comes from a man younger than 45 who received the YFV17D yellow fever vaccine. The CDR3: CASSSTSGRAKDEQFF. DNA for the CDR3: TGTGCCAGCAGTTCGACTAGCGGGAGGGCCAAAGATGAGCAGTTCTTC.